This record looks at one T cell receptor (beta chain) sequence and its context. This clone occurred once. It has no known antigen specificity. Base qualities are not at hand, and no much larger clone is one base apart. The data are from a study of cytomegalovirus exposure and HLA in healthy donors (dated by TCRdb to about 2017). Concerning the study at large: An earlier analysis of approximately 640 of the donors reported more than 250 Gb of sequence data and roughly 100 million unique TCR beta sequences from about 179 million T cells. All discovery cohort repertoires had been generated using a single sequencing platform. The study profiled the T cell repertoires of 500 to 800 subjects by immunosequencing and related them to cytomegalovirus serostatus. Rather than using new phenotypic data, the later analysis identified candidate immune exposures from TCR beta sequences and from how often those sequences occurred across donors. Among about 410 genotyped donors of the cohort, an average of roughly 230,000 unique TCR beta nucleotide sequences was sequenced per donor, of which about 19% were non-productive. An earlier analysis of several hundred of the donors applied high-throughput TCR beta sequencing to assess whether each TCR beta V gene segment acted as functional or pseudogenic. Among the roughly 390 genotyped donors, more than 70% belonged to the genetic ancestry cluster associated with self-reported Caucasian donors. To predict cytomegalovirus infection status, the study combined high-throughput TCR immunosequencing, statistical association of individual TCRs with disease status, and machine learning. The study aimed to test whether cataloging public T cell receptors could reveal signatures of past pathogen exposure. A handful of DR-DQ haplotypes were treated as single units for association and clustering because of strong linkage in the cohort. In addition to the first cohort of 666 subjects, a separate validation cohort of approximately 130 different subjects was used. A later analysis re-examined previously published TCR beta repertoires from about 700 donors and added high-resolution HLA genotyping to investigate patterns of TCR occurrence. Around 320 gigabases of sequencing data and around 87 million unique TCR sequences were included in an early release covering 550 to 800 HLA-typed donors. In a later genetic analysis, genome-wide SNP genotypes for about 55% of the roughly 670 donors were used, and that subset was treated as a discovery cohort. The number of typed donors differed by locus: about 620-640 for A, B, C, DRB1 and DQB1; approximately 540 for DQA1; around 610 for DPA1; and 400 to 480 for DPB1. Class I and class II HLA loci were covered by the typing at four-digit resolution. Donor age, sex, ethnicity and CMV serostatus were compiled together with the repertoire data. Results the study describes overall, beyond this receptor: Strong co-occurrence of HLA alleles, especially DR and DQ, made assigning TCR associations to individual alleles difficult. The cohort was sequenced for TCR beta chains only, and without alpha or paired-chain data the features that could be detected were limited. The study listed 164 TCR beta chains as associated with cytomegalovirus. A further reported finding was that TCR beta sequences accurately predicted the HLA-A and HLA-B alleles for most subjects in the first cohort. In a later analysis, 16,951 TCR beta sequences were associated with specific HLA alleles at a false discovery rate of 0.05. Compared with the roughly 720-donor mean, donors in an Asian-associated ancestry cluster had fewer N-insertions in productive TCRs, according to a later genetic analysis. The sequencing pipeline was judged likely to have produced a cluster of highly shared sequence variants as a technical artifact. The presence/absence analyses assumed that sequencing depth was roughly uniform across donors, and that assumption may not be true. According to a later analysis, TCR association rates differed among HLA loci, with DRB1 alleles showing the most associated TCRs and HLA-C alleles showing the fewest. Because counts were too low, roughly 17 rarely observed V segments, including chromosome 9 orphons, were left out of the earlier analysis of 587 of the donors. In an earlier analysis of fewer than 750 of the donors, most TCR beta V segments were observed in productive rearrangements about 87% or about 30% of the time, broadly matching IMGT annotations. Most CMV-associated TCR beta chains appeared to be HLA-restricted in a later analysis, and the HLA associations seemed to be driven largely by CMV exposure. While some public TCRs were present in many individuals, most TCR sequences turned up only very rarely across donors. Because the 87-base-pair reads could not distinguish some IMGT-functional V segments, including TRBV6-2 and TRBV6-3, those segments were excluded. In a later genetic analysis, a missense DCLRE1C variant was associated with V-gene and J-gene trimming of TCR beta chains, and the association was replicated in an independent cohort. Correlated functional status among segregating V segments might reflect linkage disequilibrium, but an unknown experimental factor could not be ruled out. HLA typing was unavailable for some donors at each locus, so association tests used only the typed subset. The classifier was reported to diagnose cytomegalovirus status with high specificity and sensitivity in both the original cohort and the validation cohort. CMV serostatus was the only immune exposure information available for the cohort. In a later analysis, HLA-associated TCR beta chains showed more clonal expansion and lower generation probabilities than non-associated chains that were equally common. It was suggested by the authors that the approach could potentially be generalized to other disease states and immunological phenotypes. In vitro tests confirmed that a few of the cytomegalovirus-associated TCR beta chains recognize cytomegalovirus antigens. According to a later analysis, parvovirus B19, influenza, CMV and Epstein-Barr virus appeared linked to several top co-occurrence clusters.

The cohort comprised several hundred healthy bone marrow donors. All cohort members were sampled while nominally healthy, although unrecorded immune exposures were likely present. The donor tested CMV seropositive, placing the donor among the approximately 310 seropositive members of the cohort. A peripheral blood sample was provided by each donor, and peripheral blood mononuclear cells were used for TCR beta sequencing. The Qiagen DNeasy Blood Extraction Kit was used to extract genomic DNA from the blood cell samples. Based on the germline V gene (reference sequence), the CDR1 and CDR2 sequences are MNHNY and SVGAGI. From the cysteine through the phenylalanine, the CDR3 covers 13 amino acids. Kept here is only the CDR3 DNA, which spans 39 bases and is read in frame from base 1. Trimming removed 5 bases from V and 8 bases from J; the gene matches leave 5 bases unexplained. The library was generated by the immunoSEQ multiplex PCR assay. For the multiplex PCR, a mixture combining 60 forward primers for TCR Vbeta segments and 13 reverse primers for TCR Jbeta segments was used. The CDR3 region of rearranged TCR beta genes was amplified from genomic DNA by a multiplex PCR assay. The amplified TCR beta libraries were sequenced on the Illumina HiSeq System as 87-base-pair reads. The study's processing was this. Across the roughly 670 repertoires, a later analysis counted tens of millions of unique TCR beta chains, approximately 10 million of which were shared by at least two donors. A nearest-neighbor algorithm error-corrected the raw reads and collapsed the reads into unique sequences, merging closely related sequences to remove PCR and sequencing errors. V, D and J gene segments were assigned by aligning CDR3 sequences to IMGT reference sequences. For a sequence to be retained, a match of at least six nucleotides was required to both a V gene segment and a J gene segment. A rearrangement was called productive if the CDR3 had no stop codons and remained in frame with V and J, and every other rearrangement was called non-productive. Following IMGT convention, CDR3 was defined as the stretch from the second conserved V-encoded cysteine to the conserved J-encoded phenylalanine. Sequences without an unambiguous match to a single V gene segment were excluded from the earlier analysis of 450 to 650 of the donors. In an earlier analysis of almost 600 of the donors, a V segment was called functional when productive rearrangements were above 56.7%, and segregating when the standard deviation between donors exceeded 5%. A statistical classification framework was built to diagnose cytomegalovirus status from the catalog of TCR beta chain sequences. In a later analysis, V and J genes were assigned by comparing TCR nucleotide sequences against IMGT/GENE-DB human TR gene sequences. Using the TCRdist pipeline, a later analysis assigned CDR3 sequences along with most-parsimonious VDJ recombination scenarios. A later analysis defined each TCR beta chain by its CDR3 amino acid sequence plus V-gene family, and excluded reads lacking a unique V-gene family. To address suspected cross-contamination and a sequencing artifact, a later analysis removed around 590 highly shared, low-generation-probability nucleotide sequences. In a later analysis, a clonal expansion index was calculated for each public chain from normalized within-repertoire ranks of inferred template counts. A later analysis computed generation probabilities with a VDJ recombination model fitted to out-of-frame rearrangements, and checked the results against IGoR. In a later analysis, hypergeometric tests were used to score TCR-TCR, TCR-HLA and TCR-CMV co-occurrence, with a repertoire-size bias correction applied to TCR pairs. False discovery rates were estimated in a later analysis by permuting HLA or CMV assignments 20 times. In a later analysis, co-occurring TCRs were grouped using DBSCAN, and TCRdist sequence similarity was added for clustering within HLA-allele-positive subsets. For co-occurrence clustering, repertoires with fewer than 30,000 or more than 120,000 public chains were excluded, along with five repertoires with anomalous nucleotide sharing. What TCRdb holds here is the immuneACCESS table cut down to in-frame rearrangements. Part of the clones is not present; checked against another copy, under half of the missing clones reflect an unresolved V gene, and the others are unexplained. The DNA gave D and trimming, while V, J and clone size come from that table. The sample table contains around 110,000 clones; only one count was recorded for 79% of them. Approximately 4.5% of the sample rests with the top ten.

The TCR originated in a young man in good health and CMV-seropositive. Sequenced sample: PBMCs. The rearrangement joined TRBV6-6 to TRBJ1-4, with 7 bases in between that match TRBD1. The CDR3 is CASSQTGEEKLFF. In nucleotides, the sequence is TGTGCCAGCAGTCAAACAGGGGAGGAAAAACTGTTTTTT.